The 11 T cell receptor beta chains below all came from one sample that was sequenced in a study of OX40 agonist ivuxolimab in advanced cancers. Sequencing used immunoSEQ multiplex PCR; TCRdb keeps in-frame clones, though not all of them. Of fewer than 85,000 clones listed, less than 90% were seen once; the top ten hold 0.75% to 1%. The sample was CD4+ or CD8+ T cells sorted from blood, taken in a trial of the OX40 agonist ivuxolimab. These receptors originate from an adult with an advanced solid tumor such as melanoma, head and neck, liver or kidney cancer.

This clone was observed a single time. Relative to the germline gene, one junction end is altered; a read error may explain this. The V gene is TRBV11-2, the J gene TRBJ2-3; 7 nucleotides align to TRBD2. Germline CDR1 reads SGHAT; CDR2 reads FQNNGV. The CDR3 runs to 14 residues. The CDR3 loop is CASSYPGLKTPGDF. The CDR3 bases are TGTGCCAGCAGCTACCCGGGACTAAAAACCCCAGGCGATTTT.

The chain links TRBV7-2 to TRBJ2-3; 8 bases match TRBD2. The V gene end was trimmed by 2 bases and the J gene end by 5 bases; junction bases not matched to a gene: 6. Germline assignment: CDR1 SGHTA and CDR2 FQGNSA. This CDR3 is built from 15 residues. The CDR3 DNA is TGTGCCAGCAGCTTACGGGGGGGCCAAAAAGATACGCAGTATTTT. Translated: CASSLRGGQKDTQYF.

This clone was seen more than once but under ten times. The J gene is TRBJ2-4, the V gene TRBV27; no firm D call. CDR3 length: 16 amino acids. The ends were cut back, 1 base at V and 0 bases at J, with 10 bases in the middle. Germline V lookup: CDR1 MNHEY, CDR2 SMNVEV (reference sequence). CDR3 in amino acids: CASSLWSDLAKNIQYF. The CDR3 DNA follows: TGTGCCAGCAGTTTATGGTCAGACCTAGCCAAAAACATTCAGTACTTC.

The V call is TRBV18, the J call TRBJ1-4, with D hard to call. V shed 5 bases and J shed 8 bases, with 12 bases lying between them. This CDR3 spans 13 amino acids. Per the germline V gene, CDR1 is KGHSH and CDR2 is LQKENI. The CDR3 DNA sequence: TGTGCCAGCTCAGTACCGGAGGCCGAAAAACTGTTTTTT. This translates into CASSVPEAEKLFF. The whole variable domain, filled in from reference TRBV18 and TRBJ1-4, reads NAGVMQNPRHLVRRRGQEARLRCSPMKGHSHVYWYRQLPEEGLKFMVYLQKENIIDESGMPKERFSAEFPKEGPSILRIQQVVRGDSAAYFCASSVPEAEKLFFGSGTQLSVL.

V usage is TRBV6-6 and J usage is TRBJ1-3; D call uncertain. The CDR3 has 15 residues. Deletions cut 0 bases from V and 4 bases from J, with 10 bases between. Germline V gene sequence: CDR1 MNHNY, CDR2 SVGAGI (reference sequence). The CDR3 loop is CASSYSSGSGNTIYF. Here the CDR3 DNA reads TGTGCCAGCAGTTACTCGTCCGGGTCGGGAAACACCATATATTTT.

This CDR3 is CASSPPGLAGGREQYF. In DNA, the CDR3 is TGTGCCAGCAGCCCACCGGGACTAGCGGGGGGGCGCGAGCAGTACTTC. V usage is TRBV27 and J usage is TRBJ2-7, with 16 nucleotides matching TRBD2. The CDR3 length is 16 residues. Per the germline V gene, CDR1 is MNHEY and CDR2 is SMNVEV (reference sequence). The ends lost 6 bases at V and 6 bases at J; junction bases unmatched: 8.

The chain recombines TRBV7-2 with TRBJ2-7; the match to TRBD1 covers 7 bases. The V gene's germline CDR1 is SGHTA and CDR2 FQGNSA. Trimming at V came to 5 bases and at J to 2 bases, leaving 9 bases not matched to a gene. CDR3 length: 15 residues. The CDR3 loop reads CASSPRGTVAYEQYF. The DNA of the CDR3 is TGTGCCAGCAGCCCGAGGGGGACAGTAGCCTACGAGCAGTACTTC.

A word on this clone: In the same sample, other DNA sequences code for this CDR3. In nucleotides, the CDR3 is TGCAGCGTTGGGGCGCGGGATCAGCCCCAGCATTTT. This codes for CSVGARDQPQHF. V and J are TRBV29-1 and TRBJ1-5, with D unresolved. Germline-derived CDR1 and CDR2 are SQVTM and ANQGSEA. Trimming stripped 4 bases from V and 5 bases from J, with 9 bases between. The CDR3 runs to 12 residues.

The V and J genes are TRBV30 and TRBJ2-6; D gene ambiguous. The CDR3 has 15 residues. V was pared by 5 bases and J by 0 bases, with 11 bases between. CDR1 and CDR2 (germline): GTSNPN, SVGIG (reference sequence). CDR3 amino acids: CAWGDGNSGANVLTF. As DNA, the CDR3 is TGTGCCTGGGGCGACGGAAACTCTGGGGCCAACGTCCTGACTTTC. Filled out from reference TRBV30 and TRBJ2-6, the complete variable domain reads SQTIHQWPATLVQPVGSPLSLECTVEGTSNPNLYWYRQAAGRGLQLLFYSVGIGQISSEVPQNLSASRPQDRQFILSSKKLLLSDSGFYLCAWGDGNSGANVLTFGAGSRLTVL.

This chain uses TRBV2 with TRBJ2-5; D could derive from TRBD1 or TRBD2 (6 bases each). Germline V gene lookup returns CDR1 SNHLY and CDR2 FYNNEI. CDR3 length: 13 residues. Trimming cost V 6 bases and J 7 bases, with 15 bases left between them. Here the CDR3 DNA reads TGTGCCAGCAGCTCCCCGGGGGCCCGGACCCAGTACTTC. Translating it yields CASSSPGARTQYF.

The chain combines TRBV5-1 with TRBJ1-1, with a weak D call TRBD1 (6 bases). The germline gives CDR1 SGHRS, CDR2 YFSETQ. Trimming cost V 2 bases and J 4 bases, with 12 bases left between them. The length of the CDR3 is 14 residues. This CDR3 reads CASSFGGAVTEAFF. In DNA form, the CDR3 reads TGCGCCAGCAGCTTTGGGGGGGCGGTCACTGAAGCTTTCTTT.